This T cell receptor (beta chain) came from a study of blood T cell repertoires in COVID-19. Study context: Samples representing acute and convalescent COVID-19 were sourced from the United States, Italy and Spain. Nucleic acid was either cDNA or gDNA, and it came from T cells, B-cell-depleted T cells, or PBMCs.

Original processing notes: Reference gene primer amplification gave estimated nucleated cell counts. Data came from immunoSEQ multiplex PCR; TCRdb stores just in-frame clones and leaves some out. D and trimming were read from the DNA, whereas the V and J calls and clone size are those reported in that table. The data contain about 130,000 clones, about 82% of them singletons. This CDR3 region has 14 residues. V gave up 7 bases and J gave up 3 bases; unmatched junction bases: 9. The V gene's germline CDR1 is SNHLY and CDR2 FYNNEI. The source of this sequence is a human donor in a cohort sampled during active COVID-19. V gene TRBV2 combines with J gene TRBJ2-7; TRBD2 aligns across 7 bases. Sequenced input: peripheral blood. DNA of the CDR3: TGTGCCAGCAAGTCTAGCGGAAGTATCTACGAGCAGTACTTC. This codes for CASKSSGSIYEQYF.